The sequence of this TCR beta chain was determined in a study of OX40 agonist ivuxolimab in advanced cancers. Whole-study context: Patients with hepatocellular carcinoma, melanoma, renal cell or head and neck cancer made up the dose-escalation patients. Study observations and caveats: Expanded peripheral T-cell antigen specificity went undetermined.

The protocol was immunoSEQ multiplex PCR, while the TCRdb copy is restricted to in-frame clones and leaves out a portion. The sample has about 18,000 clones, 65% to 90% seen once; the top ten hold 13%. A remark on this clone: Its antigen is not known.

Germline loops: CDR1 MDHEN, CDR2 SYDVKM. Trimming removed 7 bases at V and 3 bases at J, with 16 bases between. This CDR3 has 15 amino acids. Sample: CD4+ or CD8+ T cells sorted from blood, taken in a trial of the OX40 agonist ivuxolimab. The chain joins TRBV28 to TRBJ1-3; D is possibly TRBD1 (5 bases). The receptor comes from an adult with an advanced solid tumor such as melanoma, head and neck, liver or kidney cancer. DNA of the CDR3: TGTGCCAGCACCCCGCGGGGCTTGGATGGAAACACCATATATTTT. Translation gives CASTPRGLDGNTIYF.